Following are 18 T cell receptor beta chains from one sample sequenced in a study of blood T cell repertoires in COVID-19. Generated by immunoSEQ multiplex PCR, the TCRdb table keeps only in-frame clones and is missing some. The data show fewer than 200,000 clones, with 65% to 90% seen just once and 4% to 6.5% held by the top ten. Sequenced sample: PBMCs or T cells enriched from blood (not recorded which). Receptors originate from a woman aged 55-70 years with acute COVID-19.

The J gene is TRBJ1-2, the V gene TRBV28; D is perhaps TRBD1 (5 bases). Trimming pared 7 bases from V and 10 bases from J, leaving 19 bases between. The CDR3 is made up of 13 amino acids. Germline CDR1 reads MDHEN; CDR2 reads SYDVKM. The CDR3 DNA is TGTGCCAGCACCTTGGGCGGGGACCGACTCTACACCTTC. This codes for CASTLGGDRLYTF.

This chain links TRBV5-1 with TRBJ1-2; 8 bases line up with TRBD1. The V segment lost 5 bases and the J segment 6 bases; nucleotides outside the gene matches: 9. The germline CDR1 and CDR2 sequences are SGHRS and YFSETQ. This CDR3 has 14 residues. Here the CDR3 DNA reads TGCGCCAGCAGTCACACTGGGGACAGGAATGGCTACACCTTC. Protein: CASSHTGDRNGYTF.

The chain couples TRBV19 to TRBJ1-6; D ambiguous. Germline V gene lookup returns CDR1 LNHDA and CDR2 SQIVND (reference sequence). V was trimmed by 7 bases and J by 1 base, leaving 14 bases between them. The CDR3 covers 16 residues. This CDR3 reads CASTHDTNSYNSPLHF. The CDR3 nucleotides are TGTGCCAGTACCCACGACACAAATTCCTATAATTCACCCCTCCACTTT.

The chain carries TRBV7-8 and TRBJ1-3; no firm D call. The CDR3 spans 13 residues. V was clipped by 8 bases and J by 4 bases, with 12 bases between them. CDR1 and CDR2 from the germline V gene are SGHVS and FQNEAQ. The CDR3 here is CASALGRGNTIYF. The CDR3, as DNA: TGTGCCAGCGCCCTTGGGAGGGGAAACACCATATATTTT. Supplemented by reference TRBV7-8 and TRBJ1-3, the full variable domain reads GAGVSQSPRYKVAKRGQDVALRCDPISGHVSLFWYQQALGQGPEFLTYFQNEAQLDKSGLPSDRFFAERPEGSVSTLKIQRTQQEDSAVYLCASALGRGNTIYFGEGSWLTVV.

This clone was seen only once. The chain links TRBV7-2 to TRBJ1-4; TRBD1 is a possible D gene (6 bases). Germline loops: CDR1 SGHTA, CDR2 FQGNSA. Trimming pared 5 bases from V and 7 bases from J, leaving 11 bases between. The CDR3 extends over 13 amino acids. The CDR3 DNA reads TGTGCCAGCAGCGGGGGCCCGGGTGAAAAACTGTTTTTT. Its protein is CASSGGPGEKLFF. Full variable domain (remainder filled in from reference TRBV7-2 and TRBJ1-4): GAGVSQSPSNKVTEKGKDVELRCDPISGHTALYWYRQSLGQGLEFLIYFQGNSAPDKSGLPSDRFSAERTGGSVSTLTIQRTQQEDSAVYLCASSGGPGEKLFFGSGTQLSVL.

The V and J genes are TRBV7-2 and TRBJ2-7; TRBD2 matches 8 bases. V was clipped by 2 bases and J by 3 bases; unmatched bases: 3. The CDR3 loop spans 14 amino acids. Looked up from germline, CDR1 is SGHTA and CDR2 is FQGNSA. The CDR3 loop is CASSLIAGNYEQYF. The CDR3 nucleotides read TGTGCCAGCAGCTTAATAGCGGGGAACTACGAGCAGTACTTC. Supplemented by reference TRBV7-2 and TRBJ2-7, the full variable domain reads GAGVSQSPSNKVTEKGKDVELRCDPISGHTALYWYRQSLGQGLEFLIYFQGNSAPDKSGLPSDRFSAERTGGSVSTLTIQRTQQEDSAVYLCASSLIAGNYEQYFGPGTRLTVT.

This chain connects TRBV2 to TRBJ1-1; D may be TRBD1 (5 bases). Trimming pared 2 bases from V and 5 bases from J, leaving 12 bases between. Germline-derived CDR1 and CDR2 are SNHLY and FYNNEI. CDR3 length: 14 residues. The CDR3 sequence: CASSEKGDGTEAFF. CDR3 sequence (DNA): TGTGCCAGCAGTGAAAAAGGGGATGGGACTGAAGCTTTCTTT.

This rearrangement joins TRBV7-9 to TRBJ1-2; D unresolved. Germline loops: CDR1 SEHNR, CDR2 FQNEAQ (reference sequence). CDR3 length: 12 residues. Trimming took off 2 bases at V and 8 bases at J, with 9 bases between the two ends. The CDR3, as DNA: TGTGCCAGCAGCTTAATCGAGAGGGGCTACACCTTC. Amino acids: CASSLIERGYTF.

This clone has a handful of counts. The V call is TRBV27, the J call TRBJ2-1; D is ambiguous. This CDR3 is 12 amino acids long. Trimming cost V 1 base and J 9 bases, with 7 bases left between them. Germline V CDR1 and CDR2: MNHEY, SMNVEV (reference sequence). CDR3 in amino acids: CASSLFPGEQFF. In nucleotides, the CDR3 is TGTGCCAGCAGTTTATTCCCAGGTGAGCAGTTCTTC.

The chain links TRBV15 to TRBJ2-3, with 7 bases that match TRBD2. Germline V gene lookup returns CDR1 LNHNV and CDR2 YYDKDF (reference sequence). This CDR3 is 16 amino acids long. V lost 1 base to trimming and J lost 10 bases; unmatched junction nucleotides: 14. The CDR3 nucleotides are TGTGCCACCAGCAGAGGGTACGGGGAGGGCCCCGGGGCGCAGTATTTT. Translation gives CATSRGYGEGPGAQYF.

Many counts were recorded for this clone. Here the CDR3 DNA reads TGTGCCTGGGTCCCGGTCGGACAGTGGGTCACCGGGGAGCTGTTTTTT. Translation: CAWVPVGQWVTGELFF. The rearrangement links TRBV30 to TRBJ2-2; weak D call: TRBD1 (6 bases). CDR1 is GTSNPN, CDR2 SVGIG, per germline (reference sequence). Trimming removed 5 bases at V and 4 bases at J, with 20 bases between. The length of the CDR3 is 16 residues.

This rearrangement joins TRBV30 to TRBJ1-1; D is possibly TRBD1 (6 bases). This CDR3 is 14 amino acids long. The V gene's germline CDR1 is GTSNPN and CDR2 SVGIG (reference sequence). The V end was cut by 3 bases, the J end by 11 bases, with 22 bases between. CDR3: CAWSRGGGAVVAFF. CDR3 bases: TGTGCCTGGAGCCGCGGGGGGGGCGCGGTAGTGGCTTTCTTT.

The chain joins TRBV28 to TRBJ2-3, with D unclear. Germline CDR1 and CDR2: MDHEN and SYDVKM. Trimming pared 5 bases from V and 6 bases from J, leaving 9 bases between. This CDR3 contains 12 residues. In nucleotides, the CDR3 is TGTGCCAGCAGTCCCGTGCAGGATACGCAGTATTTT. Protein product: CASSPVQDTQYF.

The chain is built from TRBV2 and TRBJ2-2; 11 positions match TRBD2. In germline, CDR1 is SNHLY, CDR2 FYNNEI. The CDR3 has 13 amino acids. V was clipped by 6 bases and J by 6 bases; unmatched bases: 0. The CDR3 loop is CASRTSGAGELFF. CDR3 nucleotides: TGTGCCAGCAGGACTAGCGGGGCCGGGGAGCTGTTTTTT. Using reference TRBV2 and TRBJ2-2 for the parts outside the CDR3, the full variable domain is EPEVTQTPSHQVTQMGQEVILRCVPISNHLYFYWYRQILGQKVEFLVSFYNNEISEKSEIFDDQFSVERPDGSNFTLKIRSTKLEDSAMYFCASRTSGAGELFFGEGSRLTVL.

V gene TRBV5-1 combines with J gene TRBJ2-3; 9 bases are shared with TRBD2. The CDR3 is made up of 14 amino acids. V trimming: 4 bases; J trimming: 7 bases; junction bases outside the gene matches: 7. CDR1 SGHRS and CDR2 YFSETQ come from the germline V gene. CDR3 sequence (DNA): TGCGCCAGCAGCCCGGGACTAGCTGGGAATACGCAGTATTTT. This codes for CASSPGLAGNTQYF.

This clone turned up a few times. Distinct nucleotide sequences in the sample also encode this CDR3. CDR3 amino acids: CASSYSRGNHEQYF. The DNA for the CDR3 is TGTGCCAGCAGTTACTCCCGGGGTAACCACGAGCAGTACTTC. The rearrangement links TRBV6-5 to TRBJ2-7; maybe TRBD2 (5 bases). The V and J ends lost 0 bases and 5 bases respectively, with 11 bases between them. This CDR3 is 14 amino acids long. Per germline, CDR1 MNHEY and CDR2 SVGAGI.

This chain joins TRBV21-1 and TRBJ1-2; no check of the table's D call, TRBD1, against the DNA was made. TRBV21-1 is labeled a pseudogene. This CDR3 comprises 17 residues. As DNA, the CDR3 is TGTGCCAGCAGCAAAGGGGCAGATGTCTATTATAACTATGGCTACACCTTC. Its protein product is CASSKGADVYYNYGYTF.

The chain employs TRBV5-1 and TRBJ2-5, with TRBD2 as a possible D gene (5 bases). The CDR3 sequence is 14 residues long. Trimming stripped 0 bases from V and 7 bases from J, with 13 bases between. The V gene's germline CDR1 is SGHRS and CDR2 YFSETQ. The chain's CDR3 is CASSLEEGSGTQYF. The CDR3 DNA is TGCGCCAGCAGCTTGGAAGAGGGTTCAGGGACCCAGTACTTC. Together with reference TRBV5-1 and TRBJ2-5, the CDR3 gives the full variable domain: KAGVTQTPRYLIKTRGQQVTLSCSPISGHRSVSWYQQTPGQGLQFLFEYFSETQRNKGNFPGRFSGRQFSNSRSEMNVSTLELGDSALYLCASSLEEGSGTQYFGPGTRLLVL.